The T cell receptor (beta chain) under discussion was sequenced for a study of response to subunit inactivated influenza vaccine. Overall study results and limits: It was the authors' suggestion that each seasonal influenza vaccination recruits few new T cells.

This clonotype came up a few times. Its antigen remains unidentified. TCRdb independently ran MiXCR on the RT-PCR reads; one entry per CDR3 protein. The profile covers over 300,000 distinct CDR3 sequences, with 20% to 25% appearing a single time and 10% taken by the ten largest. The germline V gene has CDR1 MNHEY and CDR2 SVGAGI. The CDR3 spans 16 residues. V was pared by 4 bases and J by 0 bases, with 5 bases of the junction left unmatched. The receptor comes from a man in his fifties or sixties who received an inactivated influenza vaccine. Sequenced here: PBMCs from blood, sampled 21 months after vaccination. V is TRBV6-5 and J is TRBJ2-7; 11 bases are shared with TRBD2. The CDR3 DNA reads TGTGCCAGCAGTTGGGGACTAGCGGTCAGCTCCTACGAGCAGTACTTC. Translated, it gives CASSWGLAVSSYEQYF.